This record looks at one T cell receptor (beta chain) sequence and its context. These data originate in a study of blood T cell repertoires in COVID-19. In the original processing: Amplification of reference gene primers provided the estimated nucleated cell counts. TCRdb keeps only in-frame clones here, not all; method: immunoSEQ multiplex PCR. D and trimming were read from the DNA, whereas the V and J calls and clone size are those reported in that table. The profile shows 120,000 to 150,000 clones, 75% to 85% of them singletons. This CDR3 region has 15 residues. The ends lost 3 bases at V and 1 base at J; junction bases unmatched: 5. Looked up from germline, CDR1 is SGHRS and CDR2 is YFSETQ.

Sample: peripheral blood. The chain links TRBV5-1 to TRBJ1-1, with TRBD1 matching 8 bases. The TCR originated in a man aged 55 to 70 with active or convalescent COVID-19. The CDR3 bases are TGCGCCAGCAGCTCCACCGGACAGGGGAACACTGAAGCTTTCTTT. It specifies CASSSTGQGNTEAFF. Supplemented by reference TRBV5-1 and TRBJ1-1, the full variable domain reads KAGVTQTPRYLIKTRGQQVTLSCSPISGHRSVSWYQQTPGQGLQFLFEYFSETQRNKGNFPGRFSGRQFSNSRSEMNVSTLELGDSALYLCASSSTGQGNTEAFFGQGTRLTVV.